What follows are 21 T cell receptor beta chains derived from one specimen sequenced in a study of blood T cells in healthy people across ages. A second PCR, run for roughly 7 to 12 cycles, used a sample-barcoded 5' primer plus a J-beta primer mix. TCRdb re-called the 5' RACE reads through MiXCR, storing one row per CDR3 protein. Of about 900,000 distinct CDR3 sequences in the sample, 48% were seen once. The specimen was blood. The receptor source for this set is a man aged 25-45 years in good health.

The chain uses TRBV5-1 and TRBJ2-2, with 8 nucleotides matching TRBD2. With 5 bases clipped from V and 2 bases from J, the junction kept 11 bases outside the gene matches. Germline V CDR1 and CDR2: SGHRS, YFSETQ. The CDR3 has 17 amino acids. The CDR3 DNA reads as TGCGCCAGCAGTCCGACTCGAGCGGGGGACAACACCGGGGAGCTGTTTTTT. It codes for CASSPTRAGDNTGELFF.

This clonotype has more than one count but fewer than ten. The CDR3 nucleotides read TGTGCCAGTACCGGCGGGGGGCCCTACAATGAGCAGTTCTTC. Its protein is CASTGGGPYNEQFF. V usage is TRBV6-5 and J usage is TRBJ2-1; 8 nucleotides align to TRBD2. From germline, CDR1 is MNHEY and CDR2 SVGAGI. The CDR3 contains 14 residues. Trimming took 9 bases from V and 2 from J; bases not matched to a gene: 6.

This clonotype was recorded a few times. The CDR3 region is CASSLAPGAQETQYF. In DNA form, the CDR3 reads TGCGCCAGCAGCTTGGCTCCGGGAGCCCAAGAGACCCAGTACTTC. J is TRBJ2-5 and V is TRBV5-1; a possible D gene is TRBD2 (6 bases). V was clipped by 0 bases and J by 1 base, with 10 bases between them. CDR1 and CDR2 (germline): SGHRS, YFSETQ. The length of the CDR3 is 15 residues.

The chain has TRBV20-1 and TRBJ2-1; 7 bases fit TRBD2. This CDR3 contains 15 residues. The J segment lost 0 bases and the V segment lost 5 bases, leaving 7 bases of the junction unmatched. The V gene's germline CDR1 is DFQATT and CDR2 SNEGSKA (reference sequence). The CDR3: CSASRAGDSYNEQFF. CDR3 sequence (DNA): TGCAGTGCTTCCCGGGCGGGGGACTCCTACAATGAGCAGTTCTTC.

The chain combines TRBV12-3 or TRBV12-4 with TRBJ1-1, with 9 bases that match TRBD1. With V trimmed by 3 bases and J by 12 bases, 5 bases remained unmatched. The CDR3 is 12 residues long. For the CDR3, the DNA is TGTGCCAGCAGTTTTGAGACAGGGGGGACTTTCTTT. Translating it yields CASSFETGGTFF.

This clonotype occurred many times. Being one base from a much bigger clone, this may be a read error. The rearrangement links TRBV7-2 to TRBJ2-7; a possible D gene is TRBD2 (6 bases). Germline assignment: CDR1 SGHTA and CDR2 FQGNSA. Trimming cost V 5 bases and J 7 bases, with 12 bases left between them. The CDR3 covers 12 residues. CDR3 DNA sequence: TGTGCCAGCAGCGCGGGGTACAATGAGCAGTACTTC. Residues: CASSAGYNEQYF.

The chain employs TRBV5-1 and TRBJ2-3, with D possibly TRBD1 on 6 matching bases. The V end lost 1 base, the J end lost 0 bases, and 12 bases lay between the germline ends. The CDR3 length is 16 residues. Per germline, CDR1 SGHRS and CDR2 YFSETQ. In nucleotides, the CDR3 is TGCGCCAGCAGCTTGCTGGGGACAACTAGCACAGATACGCAGTATTTT. Its protein product is CASSLLGTTSTDTQYF.

Only a few counts were recorded for this clonotype. This rearrangement joins TRBV4-3 to TRBJ1-6, with D hard to call. The CDR3 has 15 residues. The ends were cut back, 0 bases at V and 10 bases at J, with 13 bases in the middle. CDR1 and CDR2 from the germline V gene are LGHNA and YSLEER. The DNA for the CDR3 is TGCGCCAGCAGCCAAGATCGTATGGGTGGGTCACCCCTCCACTTT. Protein sequence: CASSQDRMGGSPLHF.

V is TRBV20-1 and J is TRBJ2-3; D uncertain. Between the trimmed V and J ends, which lost 6 bases and 6 bases, there was a span of 13 bases. Germline CDR1 DFQATT, CDR2 SNEGSKA (reference sequence). This CDR3 comprises 12 residues. In DNA, the CDR3 is TGCAGTGCGCCCCAGGCCGGGGATACGCAGTATTTT. It yields the protein CSAPQAGDTQYF.

Remarks on this clonotype: The CDR3 carries no conserved terminal phenylalanine or tryptophan, so it likely arises from a read error. The V gene is TRBV20-1, the J gene TRBJ1-6, with TRBD1 identical over 9 bases. Germline V CDR1 and CDR2: DFQATT, SNEGSKA (reference sequence). The CDR3 loop spans 15 amino acids. CDR3 sequence: CSATSTGGSNSPLHV. DNA for the CDR3: TGCAGCGCTACATCGACAGGGGGTTCTAATTCACCCCTCCACGTT.

This clonotype came up many times. The V and J genes are TRBV6-2 or TRBV6-3 and TRBJ2-4; TRBD2 is a possible D gene (7 bases). Germline values: CDR1 MNHEY, CDR2 SVGEGT. CDR3 length equals 15 residues. The V gene lost 5 bases and the J gene lost 8 bases, with 19 bases spanning the gap. CDR3 bases: TGTGCCAGCAGTGATGGGAGCCGGGGGGCGGACATTCAGTACTTC. It translates to CASSDGSRGADIQYF.

The rearrangement joins TRBV9 to TRBJ2-3; 8 positions match TRBD2. The CDR3 sequence is 17 residues long. CDR1 is SGDLS, CDR2 YYNGEE, per germline. Trimming at V came to 3 bases and at J to 2 bases, leaving 11 bases not matched to a gene. The CDR3 spells CASSEPQTSVDTDTQYF. CDR3 nucleotides: TGTGCCAGCAGCGAGCCCCAGACTAGCGTAGACACAGATACGCAGTATTTT.

CDR3 protein: CASRSPNEQFF. The CDR3 bases are TGCGCCAGCAGATCCCCGAATGAGCAGTTCTTC. This sequence joins TRBV5-1 and TRBJ2-1; no clear D. The length of the CDR3 is 11 residues. V gave up 5 bases and J gave up 7 bases, with 7 bases separating them. The germline gives CDR1 SGHRS, CDR2 YFSETQ.

This clonotype has a handful of counts. The genes are TRBV4-1 and TRBJ2-1; D is uncertain. This CDR3 contains 15 residues. Per the germline V gene, CDR1 is MGHRA and CDR2 is YSYEKL. V lost 3 bases to trimming and J lost 3 bases, with 12 bases between them. The CDR3 DNA sequence: TGCGCCAGCAGCCAGGGTTCTACGGTCTACAATGAGCAGTTCTTC. This codes for CASSQGSTVYNEQFF.

On this clonotype itself: One end of the junction fails to match germline, which may point to a read error. This chain uses TRBV30 with TRBJ2-4; 7 bases are a match to TRBD1. The CDR3 has 15 residues. Germline CDR1 GTSNPN, CDR2 SVGIG (reference sequence). The CDR3 sequence is CAVDPGQISKNIQYF. CDR3 DNA sequence: TGTGCCGTGGACCCGGGACAGATTTCCAAAAACATTCAATACTTC.

This clonotype was detected only a few times. V and J are TRBV12-3 or TRBV12-4 and TRBJ1-2, with unresolved D. Trimming left V 6 bases short and J 1 base short, with 15 bases between. The CDR3 loop spans 15 amino acids. CDR3 region: CASRLGAAGNYGYTF. CDR3 DNA: TGTGCCAGCAGACTGGGAGCAGCCGGTAACTATGGCTACACCTTC.

This chain joins TRBV5-1 and TRBJ2-4; the match to TRBD2 covers 8 bases. This CDR3 spans 15 amino acids. V dropped 0 bases and J dropped 13; count of bases not matched to a gene: 12. Germline CDR1 is SGHRS and CDR2 is YFSETQ. The CDR3 region is CASSLASTSVLEQYF. The CDR3 region has the DNA TGCGCCAGCAGCTTGGCCTCGACTAGCGTCTTGGAGCAGTACTTC.

The rearrangement joins TRBV7-9 to TRBJ1-2; no clear D gene. Trimming removed 2 bases from V and 4 bases from J, with 5 bases in between. The V gene's germline CDR1 is SEHNR and CDR2 FQNEAQ (reference sequence). This CDR3 contains 12 residues. The CDR3 protein is CASSLSVYGYTF. CDR3 nucleotides: TGTGCCAGCAGCTTATCAGTCTATGGCTACACCTTC.

The V and J genes are TRBV4-2 and TRBJ1-4; TRBD1 might be the D (5 bases). Germline loops: CDR1 LGHNA, CDR2 YNFKEQ. V shed 1 base and J shed 4 bases, with 10 bases lying between them. CDR3 length equals 15 residues. The CDR3 DNA reads as TGTGCCAGCAGCCAAGGAGCCAGGGATAATGAAAAACTGTTTTTT. The encoded protein is CASSQGARDNEKLFF.

The chain carries TRBV28 and TRBJ2-7, with 7 bases lining up with TRBD1. Matching the DNA end better, TRBJ2-5 makes the J call doubtful. The CDR3 covers 14 residues. Germline V CDR1 and CDR2: MDHEN, SYDVKM. This CDR3 reads CASSLQRTGRTQYF. Written as DNA, the CDR3 is TGTGCCAGCAGTCTTCAAAGGACAGGAAGGACCCAGTACTTC.

The rearrangement uses TRBV6-6 and TRBJ1-1; maybe TRBD1 (6 bases). Germline V CDR1 and CDR2: MNHNY, SVGAGI (reference sequence). The CDR3 has 13 residues. The V end lost 7 bases, the J end lost 7 bases, and 16 bases lay between the germline ends. CDR3 residues: CASNGQNSGEAFF. For the CDR3, the DNA is TGTGCCAGCAATGGACAGAACTCGGGTGAAGCTTTCTTT.